The rows below give T cell receptor beta chains drawn from one sample of a study of T-cell memory formation after mild COVID-19. TCRdb used MiXCR to reprocess the 5' RACE reads, holding one entry per CDR3 protein. The data show 400,000 to 550,000 distinct CDR3 sequences, with approximately 25% seen just once and around 13% held by the top ten. Sample: PBMCs or a T cell subset sorted from them (not recorded which). Every receptor here comes from an adult woman who had mild COVID-19 (a few samples of this study predate the infection). Cell type and time point are not known. CDR3s include the opening cysteine and the closing phenylalanine or tryptophan. The D gene is left open where the match is weak. Only some rows state a clone size, as once, few, many or a class for expanded clones.

>TRBD2|TRBV9|TRBJ2-1|few
CASSAGGGSYNEQFF
TGTGCCAGCAGCGCCGGGGGGGGCTCCTACAATGAGCAGTTCTTC
>TRBD2|TRBV19|TRBJ2-7|few
CASSIGPGGYEQYF
TGTGCCAGTAGTATAGGCCCGGGGGGCTACGAGCAGTACTTC
>.|TRBV12-3/TRBV12-4|TRBJ2-2|few
CASSLKGGTGELFF
TGTGCCAGCAGTTTGAAGGGTGGCACCGGGGAGCTGTTTTTT
>TRBD2|TRBV12-3/TRBV12-4|TRBJ2-5|.
CASSLFGGTGQETQYF
TGTGCCAGCAGTTTATTCGGGGGGACTGGCCAAGAGACCCAGTACTTC
>.|TRBV20-1|TRBJ2-6|few
CSARDAVSGANVLTF
TGCAGTGCTAGAGATGCAGTCTCTGGGGCCAACGTCCTGACTTTC
>TRBD2|TRBV5-1|TRBJ2-1|.
CASSTGLAGYNEQFF
TGCGCCAGCAGCACGGGACTAGCGGGTTACAATGAGCAGTTCTTC
>.|TRBV5-4|TRBJ2-5|many
CASSPTGSHETQYF
TGTGCCAGCAGCCCTACGGGGAGCCACGAGACCCAGTACTTC
>.|TRBV6-2/TRBV6-3|TRBJ2-3|.
CASRWQLSTDTQYF
TGTGCCAGCCGGTGGCAGCTTTCCACAGATACGCAGTATTTT
>.|TRBV15|TRBJ1-2|few
CATSREAGDIYGYTF
TGTGCCACCAGCAGAGAGGCAGGGGACATCTATGGCTACACCTTC
>TRBD1|TRBV10-3|TRBJ2-3|.
CATENLRGRPGRDTQYF
TGTGCCACCGAAAACTTAAGGGGGCGCCCTGGTCGGGATACGCAGTATTTT
>.|TRBV12-3/TRBV12-4|TRBJ2-7|few
CASSFNPRDTAFYEQYF
TGTGCCAGCAGTTTCAACCCCCGGGACACCGCCTTCTACGAGCAGTACTTC
>.|TRBV6-1|TRBJ2-3|.
CASSVTVTDTQYF
TGTGCCAGCAGTGTGACGGTTACGGATACGCAGTATTTT
>TRBD1|TRBV24-1|TRBJ2-1|few
CATSDNRGWDNEQFF
TGTGCCACCAGTGATAACAGGGGCTGGGACAATGAGCAGTTCTTC
>TRBD2|TRBV20-1|TRBJ2-1|.
CSARGGGRAPNEQFF
TGCAGTGCTAGAGGAGGCGGGAGAGCGCCGAATGAGCAGTTCTTC
>.|TRBV4-3|TRBJ2-7|.
CASSQDRADGPGEQYF
TGCGCCAGCAGCCAAGACCGAGCGGACGGTCCGGGCGAGCAGTACTTC
>.|TRBV30|TRBJ1-5|once
CAWSMVGGQPQHF
TGTGCCTGGAGTATGGTAGGGGGTCAGCCCCAGCATTTT
>TRBD1|TRBV30|TRBJ1-5|.
CAWSVGQGGGLQPQHF
TGTGCCTGGAGTGTGGGACAGGGTGGAGGGTTGCAGCCCCAGCATTTT
>TRBD2|TRBV7-9|TRBJ2-7|many
CASSPRVGGKNEQYF
TGTGCCAGCAGCCCCCGGGTGGGGGGGAAAAACGAGCAGTACTTC
>.|TRBV3-1|TRBJ1-2|.
CASSLGLANYGYTF
TGTGCCAGCAGCCTGGGGCTAGCTAACTATGGCTACACCTTC
>TRBD2|TRBV20-1|TRBJ2-7|few
CSASSGSSYEQYF
TGCAGTGCTTCTAGCGGGTCCTCCTACGAGCAGTACTTC
>.|TRBV29-1|TRBJ2-1|once
CSARRTDNNEQFF
TGCAGCGCTCGGAGGACCGATAACAATGAGCAGTTCTTC
>.|TRBV7-9|TRBJ1-1|few
CASSLVAGMNTEAFF
TGTGCCAGCAGCTTAGTGGCTGGGATGAACACTGAAGCTTTCTTT
>.|TRBV5-1|TRBJ1-4|.
CASSLDGVDEKLFF
TGCGCCAGCAGCTTGGACGGGGTGGATGAAAAACTGTTTTTT
>.|TRBV20-1|TRBJ2-7|.
CSARGGEDYGEQYF
TGCAGTGCTAGAGGAGGAGAGGACTACGGCGAGCAGTACTTC
>.|TRBV2|TRBJ2-3|.
CASLNRGTDTQYF
TGTGCCAGTCTTAACCGGGGCACAGATACGCAGTATTTT
>.|TRBV6-2/TRBV6-3|TRBJ2-6|few
CASSYGVRGTSGANVLTF
TGTGCCAGCAGTTACGGGGTAAGGGGAACGTCTGGGGCCAACGTCCTGACTTTC
>.|TRBV6-2/TRBV6-3|TRBJ2-7|.
CASSYPWTYEQYF
TGTGCCAGCAGTTACCCTTGGACCTACGAGCAGTACTTC
>.|TRBV15|TRBJ1-1|few
CATSLEGTEAFF
TGTGCCACCAGCCTTGAGGGCACTGAAGCTTTCTTT
>.|TRBV29-1|TRBJ2-1|.
CSVDVPSYNEQFF
TGCAGCGTTGACGTCCCGTCCTACAATGAGCAGTTCTTC
>.|TRBV15|TRBJ2-7|.
CATSGSPLWNEQYF
TGTGCCACCAGCGGGAGCCCCCTTTGGAACGAGCAGTACTTC
>.|TRBV11-2|TRBJ1-5|few
CASSPGAGYSNQPQHF
TGTGCCAGCAGCCCGGGAGCCGGGTATAGCAATCAGCCCCAGCATTTT
>TRBD2|TRBV5-6|TRBJ2-7|few
CASNHRRENSYEQYF
TGTGCCAGCAACCATCGGCGGGAGAACTCCTACGAGCAGTACTTC
>.|TRBV11-3|TRBJ2-3|.
CASSDGLSTDTQYF
TGTGCCAGCAGCGACGGATTGAGCACAGATACGCAGTATTTT
>TRBD1|TRBV12-3/TRBV12-4|TRBJ2-7|few
CASSLFRDSNCEQYF
TGTGCCAGCAGTCTATTTCGGGACAGCAATTGCGAGCAGTACTTC
>.|TRBV7-9|TRBJ1-6|.
CASSPGPGTVSPLHF
TGTGCCAGCAGCCCGGGCCCAGGGACGGTTTCACCCCTCCACTTT
>TRBD1|TRBV3-1|TRBJ2-7|few
CASSRRDRGSYEQYF
TGTGCCAGCAGCAGACGGGACAGGGGCTCCTACGAGCAGTACTTC
>TRBD2|TRBV20-1|TRBJ2-5|.
CSARLAGTSETQYF
TGCAGTGCTAGGCTAGCGGGAACATCCGAGACCCAGTACTTC
>.|TRBV9|TRBJ2-3|few
CASSVDGSSTDTQYF
TGTGCCAGCAGCGTAGACGGCTCTAGCACAGATACGCAGTATTTT
>TRBD2|TRBV3-1|TRBJ2-5|few
CASSQRPGLAGAKAQYF
TGTGCCAGCAGCCAACGCCCGGGGCTAGCGGGGGCCAAGGCCCAGTACTTC
>TRBD2|TRBV29-1|TRBJ2-7|.
CSVGLAGDLSYEQYF
TGCAGCGTTGGACTAGCGGGAGACCTCTCCTACGAGCAGTACTTC
>.|TRBV5-6|TRBJ1-1|.
CASSLRLHKNTEAFF
TGTGCCAGCAGCCTTCGGTTGCACAAGAACACTGAAGCTTTCTTT
>.|TRBV27|TRBJ1-2|.
CASSYRGGRPYGYTF
TGTGCCAGCAGTTACCGCGGGGGGCGGCCCTATGGCTACACCTTC
>.|TRBV12-3/TRBV12-4|TRBJ2-7|few
CASGGGPHEQYF
TGTGCCAGCGGAGGAGGGCCCCACGAGCAGTACTTC
>TRBD1|TRBV7-9|TRBJ2-7|.
CASSPGDRVFSYEQYF
TGTGCCAGCAGCCCGGGGGACAGGGTCTTCTCCTACGAGCAGTACTTC
>TRBD1|TRBV30|TRBJ2-7|.
CAWTHGTAASEQYF
TGTGCCTGGACCCATGGGACAGCGGCCAGCGAGCAGTACTTC
>.|TRBV7-9|TRBJ2-7|.
CASSSLREQYF
TGTGCCAGCAGCTCCCTCCGAGAGCAGTACTTC
>.|TRBV6-2/TRBV6-3|TRBJ2-1|.
CASSYYRTATNEQFF
TGTGCCAGCAGTTACTACAGGACAGCGACCAATGAGCAGTTCTTC
>TRBD1|TRBV29-1|TRBJ2-7|.
CSAGTGSDYEQYF
TGCAGCGCCGGGACAGGGAGTGACTACGAGCAGTACTTC
>.|TRBV5-1|TRBJ2-3|few
CASSFVDPTDTQYF
TGCGCCAGCAGCTTCGTCGACCCCACAGATACGCAGTATTTT
>.|TRBV6-2/TRBV6-3|TRBJ2-7|.
CASSYGGRYEQYF
TGTGCCAGCAGTTACGGGGGGCGCTACGAGCAGTACTTC
>TRBD2|TRBV7-2|TRBJ2-1|.
CASSLAPHKLAGGLEQFF
TGTGCCAGCAGCTTAGCGCCCCACAAACTAGCGGGAGGACTTGAGCAGTTCTTC
>.|TRBV13|TRBJ2-5|.
CASSSHRVEETQYF
TGTGCCAGCAGCTCGCACAGGGTCGAAGAGACCCAGTACTTC
>.|TRBV5-4|TRBJ2-3|.
CASSLWGPLYPQYF
TGTGCCAGCAGCTTGTGGGGACCTCTTTACCCGCAGTATTTT